Listed here are 14 T cell receptor beta chains from one sample, sequenced in a study of shared T cell receptors in the human thymus. Assay: immunoSEQ multiplex PCR; the TCRdb copy retains only in-frame clones and omits some. The sample lists almost 550,000 clones, 75% to 85% seen once, with 0.013% in the top ten. The same data also went into a second study, on human thymus T cells.

The sequencing sample was made of thymocytes. These receptors were taken from a boy under two years old with a congenital heart defect.

This rearrangement joins TRBV7-9 to TRBJ2-7, with TRBD1 matching over 7 bases. The CDR3 has 14 amino acids. Germline trimming cut 5 bases from V and 4 bases from J; bases unmatched to any gene: 8. Germline V CDR1 and CDR2: SEHNR, FQNEAQ (reference sequence). The CDR3 sequence: CASSRDREGYEQYF. CDR3 bases: TGTGCCAGCAGCAGAGACAGGGAAGGGTACGAGCAGTACTTC.

The chain combines TRBV6-1 with TRBJ2-1, with D perhaps matching TRBD2 (5 bases). The CDR3 is 11 amino acids. V gave up 6 bases and J gave up 7 bases, with 7 bases separating them. The V gene's germline CDR1 is MNHNS and CDR2 SASEGT. DNA for the CDR3: TGTGCCAGCAGGCAGCGGAATGAGCAGTTCTTC. It encodes CASRQRNEQFF.

The chain employs TRBV11-3 and TRBJ2-1; 7 bases fit TRBD2. Germline V lookup: CDR1 SGHNT, CDR2 YENEEA. The CDR3 covers 15 residues. V trimming: 4 bases; J trimming: 2 bases; junction bases outside the gene matches: 5. CDR3 sequence reads: CASSSGGWTYNEQFF. The CDR3 DNA follows: TGTGCCAGCAGCTCCGGGGGGTGGACCTACAATGAGCAGTTCTTC.

This clone has more than one count but fewer than ten. The V call is TRBV11-2, the J call TRBJ1-3; 9 positions agree with TRBD1. CDR1 is SGHAT and CDR2 is FQNNGV in the germline V gene. After removal of 4 bases from V and 0 bases from J, the junction contained 7 bases not matched to a gene. The CDR3 loop spans 17 amino acids. CDR3 in amino acids: CASSSGGTGSSGNTIYF. The CDR3 bases are TGTGCCAGCAGCTCTGGGGGGACAGGGAGCTCTGGAAACACCATATATTTT.

V gene TRBV18 combines with J gene TRBJ2-1; 10 positions match TRBD2. The V gene end was trimmed by 5 bases and the J gene end by 3 bases; junction bases not matched to a gene: 7. CDR3 length: 16 amino acids. Germline values: CDR1 KGHSH, CDR2 LQKENI. The CDR3 sequence is CASSFPSGSVYNEQFF. As DNA, the CDR3 is TGTGCCAGCTCATTTCCTAGCGGGAGTGTCTACAATGAGCAGTTCTTC. Full variable domain (rest looked up from reference TRBV18 and TRBJ2-1): NAGVMQNPRHLVRRRGQEARLRCSPMKGHSHVYWYRQLPEEGLKFMVYLQKENIIDESGMPKERFSAEFPKEGPSILRIQQVVRGDSAAYFCASSFPSGSVYNEQFFGPGTRLTVL.

The chain employs TRBV5-6 and TRBJ2-7; D is unresolved. CDR1 SGHDT and CDR2 YYEEEE come from the germline V gene. There are 11 residues in the CDR3. Trimming removed 3 bases at V and 2 bases at J, with 3 bases between. CDR3 residues: CASSSAYEQYF. The CDR3 DNA is TGTGCCAGCAGCTCAGCCTACGAGCAGTACTTC.

The V call is TRBV2, the J call TRBJ1-5; D ambiguous. With 5 bases removed from V and 3 bases from J, the gap between germline ends came to 8 bases. Germline CDR1 SNHLY, CDR2 FYNNEI. The CDR3 extends over 13 amino acids. The CDR3 loop reads CASSPGFNQPQHF. The CDR3 region has the DNA TGTGCCAGCAGTCCGGGGTTCAATCAGCCCCAGCATTTT.

The J gene is TRBJ2-2, the V gene TRBV9, with 7 bases matching TRBD2. The trim removed 0 bases at V and 3 bases at J, leaving 5 bases unmatched. Germline V lookup: CDR1 SGDLS, CDR2 YYNGEE. The CDR3 is 16 amino acids. The CDR3 sequence: CASSVESGGDTGELFF. CDR3 coding DNA: TGTGCCAGCAGCGTAGAGTCGGGAGGTGACACCGGGGAGCTGTTTTTT.

This chain joins TRBV27 and TRBJ2-3, with 10 bases matching TRBD1. Trimming at V came to 3 bases and at J to 4 bases, leaving 7 bases not matched to a gene. The germline CDR1 and CDR2 sequences are MNHEY and SMNVEV (reference sequence). The CDR3 length is 16 residues. The CDR3 DNA follows: TGTGCCAGCAGTTTGGGGCCCGGGACAGGGGCAGATACGCAGTATTTT. Its protein is CASSLGPGTGADTQYF.

CDR3 protein: CASSLGVLQETQYF. The CDR3 nucleotides read TGTGCCAGTAGCCTTGGCGTCCTCCAAGAGACCCAGTACTTC. This chain uses TRBV6-6 with TRBJ2-5; no reliable D call. The CDR3 extends over 14 amino acids. Germline V lookup: CDR1 MNHNY, CDR2 SVGAGI (reference sequence). Trimming removed 9 bases at V and 1 base at J, with 15 bases between.

The chain has TRBV28 and TRBJ2-7; the match to TRBD2 covers 10 bases. Unmatched junction bases numbered 7, after V lost 5 bases and J lost 0 bases. CDR3 size: 16 residues. From germline, CDR1 is MDHEN and CDR2 SYDVKM. The CDR3 reads CASSPPLAGDSYEQYF. For the CDR3, the DNA is TGTGCCAGCAGTCCCCCTCTAGCGGGAGACTCCTACGAGCAGTACTTC.

The chain employs TRBV13 and TRBJ2-7; 7 positions agree with TRBD2. Trimming cost V 3 bases and J 4 bases; bases outside gene matches: 12. The CDR3 runs 16 residues. Looked up from germline, CDR1 is PRHDT and CDR2 is FYEKMQ (reference sequence). CDR3 DNA: TGTGCCAGCAGCTTCGTCCGGGCGGGAGTTGGGTACGAGCAGTACTTC. This sequence encodes CASSFVRAGVGYEQYF. Looking up the rest from reference TRBV13 and TRBJ2-7 gives the full variable domain: AAGVIQSPRHLIKEKRETATLKCYPIPRHDTVYWYQQGPGQDPQFLISFYEKMQSDKGSIPDRFSAQQFSDYHSELNMSSLELGDSALYFCASSFVRAGVGYEQYFGPGTRLTVT.

The chain recombines TRBV28 with TRBJ2-1; 7 bases fit TRBD1. Germline-derived CDR1 and CDR2 are MDHEN and SYDVKM. There are 15 residues in the CDR3. V lost 5 bases to trimming and J lost 10 bases; unmatched junction nucleotides: 14. The CDR3 loop is CASSPPGQRGMEQFF. The CDR3 DNA reads TGTGCCAGCAGTCCGCCGGGACAGAGGGGGATGGAGCAGTTCTTC.

This chain joins TRBV4-1 and TRBJ2-5; 8 positions agree with TRBD2. The CDR3 covers 14 residues. Germline loops: CDR1 MGHRA, CDR2 YSYEKL. J lost 13 bases, V lost 1 base, and 11 bases had no gene match. The CDR3 region is CASSQGPTSATGYF. In DNA, the CDR3 is TGCGCCAGCAGCCAAGGGCCGACTAGCGCGACAGGGTACTTC.